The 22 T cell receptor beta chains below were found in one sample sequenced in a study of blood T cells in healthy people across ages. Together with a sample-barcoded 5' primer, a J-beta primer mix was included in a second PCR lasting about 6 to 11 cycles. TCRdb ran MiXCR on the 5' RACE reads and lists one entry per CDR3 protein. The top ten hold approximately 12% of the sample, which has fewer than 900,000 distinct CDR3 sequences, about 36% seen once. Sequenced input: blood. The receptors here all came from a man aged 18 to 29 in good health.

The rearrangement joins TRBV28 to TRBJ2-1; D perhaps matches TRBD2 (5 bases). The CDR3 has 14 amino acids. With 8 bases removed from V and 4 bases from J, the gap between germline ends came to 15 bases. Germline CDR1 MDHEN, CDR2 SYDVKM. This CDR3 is CASLRDGKYNEQFF. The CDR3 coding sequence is TGTGCCAGCCTAAGAGACGGGAAATACAATGAGCAGTTCTTC.

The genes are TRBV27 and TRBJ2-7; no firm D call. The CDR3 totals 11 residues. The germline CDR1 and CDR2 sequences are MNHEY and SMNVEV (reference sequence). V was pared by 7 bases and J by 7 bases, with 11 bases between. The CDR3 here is CASIESYEQYF. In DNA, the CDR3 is TGTGCCAGCATAGAGTCATATGAGCAGTACTTC.

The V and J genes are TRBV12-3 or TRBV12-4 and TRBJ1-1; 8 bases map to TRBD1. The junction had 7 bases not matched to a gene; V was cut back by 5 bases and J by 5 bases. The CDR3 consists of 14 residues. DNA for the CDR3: TGTGCCAGCAGTCGACAGGGGATACGGACTGAAGCTTTCTTT. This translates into CASSRQGIRTEAFF.

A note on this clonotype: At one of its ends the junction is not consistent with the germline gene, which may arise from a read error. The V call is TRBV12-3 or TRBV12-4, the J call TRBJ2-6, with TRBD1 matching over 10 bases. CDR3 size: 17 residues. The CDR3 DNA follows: TGTGTCAGCAGACCAGGACAGGGGGAGACCGGGGCCAACGTCCTGACTTTC. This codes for CVSRPGQGETGANVLTF.

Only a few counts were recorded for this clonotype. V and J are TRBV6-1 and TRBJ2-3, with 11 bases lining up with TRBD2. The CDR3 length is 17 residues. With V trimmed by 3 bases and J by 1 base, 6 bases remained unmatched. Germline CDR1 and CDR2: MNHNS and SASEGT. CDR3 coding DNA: TGTGCCAGCAGTGACGACGAGACTAGCGGGGGCACAGATACGCAGTATTTT. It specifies CASSDDETSGGTDTQYF.

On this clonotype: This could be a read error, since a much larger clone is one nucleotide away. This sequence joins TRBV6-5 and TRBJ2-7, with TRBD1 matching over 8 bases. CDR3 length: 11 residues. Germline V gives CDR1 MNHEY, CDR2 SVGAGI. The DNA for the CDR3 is TGTGCCAGCAGTACCACAGGGGGACAGCACTTC. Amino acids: CASSTTGGQHF.

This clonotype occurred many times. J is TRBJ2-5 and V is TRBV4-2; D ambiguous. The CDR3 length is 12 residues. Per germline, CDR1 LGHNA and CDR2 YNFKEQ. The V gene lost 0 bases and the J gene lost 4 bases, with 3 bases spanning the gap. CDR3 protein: CASSQDLETQYF. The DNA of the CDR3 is TGTGCCAGCAGCCAAGATCTAGAGACCCAGTACTTC.

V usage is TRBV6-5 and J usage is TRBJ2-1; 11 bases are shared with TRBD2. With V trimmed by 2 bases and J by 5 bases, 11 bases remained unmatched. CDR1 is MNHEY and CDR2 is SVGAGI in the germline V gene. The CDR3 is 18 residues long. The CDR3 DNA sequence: TGTGCCAGCAGTTACCCCAGGCTAGCGGGGGGTGAAAACAATGAGCAGTTCTTC. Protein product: CASSYPRLAGGENNEQFF.

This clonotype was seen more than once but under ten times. The CDR3 region has the DNA TGTGCCAGCAGTTTTCGGGGAGGACGGCAGCCCCAGCATTTT. It yields the protein CASSFRGGRQPQHF. This chain links TRBV12-3 or TRBV12-4 with TRBJ1-5; no clear D. This CDR3 is built from 14 residues. Trimming pared 3 bases from V and 7 bases from J, leaving 13 bases between.

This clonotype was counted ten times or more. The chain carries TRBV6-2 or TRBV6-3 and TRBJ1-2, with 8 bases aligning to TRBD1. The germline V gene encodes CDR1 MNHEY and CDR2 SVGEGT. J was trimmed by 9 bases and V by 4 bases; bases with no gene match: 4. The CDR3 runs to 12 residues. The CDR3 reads CASSWTGIRYTF. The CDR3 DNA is TGTGCCAGCAGTTGGACAGGGATTCGCTACACCTTC.

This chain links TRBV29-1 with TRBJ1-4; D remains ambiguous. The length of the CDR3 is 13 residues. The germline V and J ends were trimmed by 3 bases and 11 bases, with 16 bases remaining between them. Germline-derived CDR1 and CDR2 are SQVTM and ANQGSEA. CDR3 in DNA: TGCAGCGTTGAGGCCCCGCTCACCAGTAAACTGTTTTTT. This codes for CSVEAPLTSKLFF. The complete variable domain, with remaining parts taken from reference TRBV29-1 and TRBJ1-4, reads SAVISQKPSRDICQRGTSLTIQCQVDSQVTMMFWYRQQPGQSLTLIATANQGSEATYESGFVIDKFPISRPNLTFSTLTVSNMSPEDSSIYLCSVEAPLTSKLFFGSGTQLSVL.

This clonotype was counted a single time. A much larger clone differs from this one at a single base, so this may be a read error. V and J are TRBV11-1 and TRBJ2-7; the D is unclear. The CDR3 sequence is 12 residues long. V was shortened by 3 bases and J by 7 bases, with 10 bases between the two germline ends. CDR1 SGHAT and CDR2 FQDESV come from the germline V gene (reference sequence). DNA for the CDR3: TGTGCCAGCAGCTTTCTGAACAAGGAGCAGTACTTC. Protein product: CASSFLNKEQYF.

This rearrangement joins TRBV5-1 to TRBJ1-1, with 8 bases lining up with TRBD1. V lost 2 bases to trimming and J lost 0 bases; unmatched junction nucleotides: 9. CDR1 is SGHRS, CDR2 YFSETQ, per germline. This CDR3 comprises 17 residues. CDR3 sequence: CASSLTGGGPMNTEAFF. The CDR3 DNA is TGCGCCAGCAGCTTAACAGGGGGGGGGCCAATGAACACTGAAGCTTTCTTT. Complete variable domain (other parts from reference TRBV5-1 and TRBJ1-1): KAGVTQTPRYLIKTRGQQVTLSCSPISGHRSVSWYQQTPGQGLQFLFEYFSETQRNKGNFPGRFSGRQFSNSRSEMNVSTLELGDSALYLCASSLTGGGPMNTEAFFGQGTRLTVV.

CDR3 protein: CASSLVGEPNTGELFF. As DNA, the CDR3 is TGCGCCAGCAGCTTGGTCGGGGAACCCAACACCGGGGAGCTGTTTTTT. This chain links TRBV5-1 with TRBJ2-2; D may be TRBD2 (5 bases). This CDR3 is 16 amino acids long. V shed 0 bases and J shed 2 bases, with 11 bases lying between them. Germline CDR1 and CDR2: SGHRS and YFSETQ. The variable domain in full, with the rest retrieved from reference TRBV5-1 and TRBJ2-2, is KAGVTQTPRYLIKTRGQQVTLSCSPISGHRSVSWYQQTPGQGLQFLFEYFSETQRNKGNFPGRFSGRQFSNSRSEMNVSTLELGDSALYLCASSLVGEPNTGELFFGEGSRLTVL.

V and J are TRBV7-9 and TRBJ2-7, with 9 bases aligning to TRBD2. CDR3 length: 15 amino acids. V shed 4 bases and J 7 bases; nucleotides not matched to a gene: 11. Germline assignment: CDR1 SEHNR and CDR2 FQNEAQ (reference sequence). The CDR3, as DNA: TGTGCCAGCAGCTCCACCAGGACTAGCGACAATGAGCAGTACTTC. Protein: CASSSTRTSDNEQYF.

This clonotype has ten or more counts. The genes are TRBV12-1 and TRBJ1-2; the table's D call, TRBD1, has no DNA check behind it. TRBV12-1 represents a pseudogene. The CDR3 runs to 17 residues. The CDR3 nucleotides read TGTGCCAGCAGCCGACTCAGATCCAGGGGCCTTAACTATGGCTACACCTTC. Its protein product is CASSRLRSRGLNYGYTF.

CDR3 protein: CSVSPTPSSGQGSSYNEQYF. DNA for the CDR3: TGCAGCGTCTCCCCGACGCCGTCCTCGGGACAGGGGAGCTCCTACAATGAGCAGTACTTC. This rearrangement joins TRBV29-1 to TRBJ2-1; 10 bases fit TRBD1. The assigned J gene may be wrong: the sequence end matches TRBJ2-7 better. Germline V gives CDR1 SQVTM, CDR2 ANQGSEA. This CDR3 comprises 20 residues.

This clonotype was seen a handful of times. CDR3 sequence: CASSQGRASTDTQYF. The DNA of the CDR3 is TGCGCCAGCAGCCAGGGACGTGCTAGCACAGATACGCAGTATTTT. The chain employs TRBV5-1 and TRBJ2-3, with D possibly called TRBD1 or TRBD2 (5 bases each). V dropped 4 bases and J dropped 0 bases, with 12 bases sitting between them. This CDR3 has 15 residues. Germline-derived CDR1 and CDR2 are SGHRS and YFSETQ.

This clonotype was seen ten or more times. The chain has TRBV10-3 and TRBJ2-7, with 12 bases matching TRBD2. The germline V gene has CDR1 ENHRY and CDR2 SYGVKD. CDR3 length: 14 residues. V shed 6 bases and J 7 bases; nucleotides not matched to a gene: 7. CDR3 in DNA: TGTGCCATCAGCGCCTCTGGGACTAGCGGGGAGCAGTACTTC. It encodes CAISASGTSGEQYF.

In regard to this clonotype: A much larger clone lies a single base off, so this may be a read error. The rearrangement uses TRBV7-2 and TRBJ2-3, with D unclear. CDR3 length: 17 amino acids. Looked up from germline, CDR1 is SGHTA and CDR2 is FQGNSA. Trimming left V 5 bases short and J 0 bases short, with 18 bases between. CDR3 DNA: TGTGCCAGCAGCCTAACCATGATAGAAACTAGCACAGATACGCAGTATTTT. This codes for CASSLTMIETSTDTQYF.

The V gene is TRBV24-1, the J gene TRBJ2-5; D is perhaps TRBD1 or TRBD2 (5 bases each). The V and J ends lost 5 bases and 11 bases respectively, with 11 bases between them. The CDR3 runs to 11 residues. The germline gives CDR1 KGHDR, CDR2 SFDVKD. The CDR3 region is CATSAGREQYF. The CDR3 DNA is TGTGCCACCAGTGCCGGCAGGGAGCAGTACTTC.

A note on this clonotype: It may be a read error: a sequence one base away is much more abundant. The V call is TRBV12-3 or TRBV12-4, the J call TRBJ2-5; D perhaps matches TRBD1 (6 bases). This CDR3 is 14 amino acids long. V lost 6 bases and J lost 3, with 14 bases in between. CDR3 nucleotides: TGTGCCAGCAGACGCGACAGGACCAAAGAGACCCAGTACTTC. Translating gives CASRRDRTKETQYF.